The clone carrying this TCR beta chain was counted at least ten times. The antigen is unknown. These data belong to a study of CD8 T cells in ankylosing spondylitis. Per the germline V gene, CDR1 is MGHRA and CDR2 is YSYEKL. V was cut by 0 bases and J by 7 bases, with 15 bases left in between. There are 15 residues in the CDR3. Study outcomes and limitations: Reportedly, significant enrichment of disease-linked clones occurred in matched ankylosing spondylitis synovial fluid. A motif in TCR beta, a set of under 10 highly homologous variants, appeared characteristic of ankylosing spondylitis blood. CD8+ cells made up the disease-linked clones, which were relatively rare in peripheral blood.

TCRdb recomputed calls from the 5' RACE reads with MiXCR, one row per CDR3 protein. The sample has around 340,000 distinct CDR3 sequences, under 15% seen once. The V and J genes are TRBV4-1 and TRBJ1-1; tentative D call: TRBD1 (5 bases). This sequence originates from a male donor with ankylosing spondylitis or in good health (not recorded which). The sequencing sample was made of blood, either unsorted or a sorted T cell fraction (not recorded which). DNA of the CDR3: TGCGCCAGCAGCCAAGACCCCGGGACCCTACGTGAAGCTTTCTTT. The encoded protein is CASSQDPGTLREAFF.